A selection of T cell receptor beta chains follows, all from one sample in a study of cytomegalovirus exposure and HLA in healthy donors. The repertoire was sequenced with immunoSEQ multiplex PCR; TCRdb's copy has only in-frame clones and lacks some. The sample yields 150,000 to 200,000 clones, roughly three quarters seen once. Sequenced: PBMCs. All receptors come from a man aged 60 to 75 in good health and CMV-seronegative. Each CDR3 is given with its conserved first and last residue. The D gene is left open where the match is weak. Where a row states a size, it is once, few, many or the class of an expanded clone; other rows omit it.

cdr3_aa: CASSELTGGGSGYTF
cdr3_nt: TGTGCCAGCAGTGAACTGACAGGGGGCGGGAGTGGCTACACCTTC
d_call: TRBD1
j_call: TRBJ1-2
clone_size: .
v_call: TRBV2

cdr3_aa: CASSDRQGANTGELFF
cdr3_nt: TGCGCCAGCAGTGATAGACAGGGTGCGAACACCGGGGAGCTGTTTTTT
d_call: TRBD1
j_call: TRBJ2-2
clone_size: .
v_call: TRBV10-2

cdr3_aa: CASSAQGVSEAFF
cdr3_nt: TGTGCCAGCAGCGCGCAAGGGGTCTCTGAAGCTTTCTTT
d_call: .
j_call: TRBJ1-1
clone_size: .
v_call: TRBV7-3

cdr3_aa: CASSEVSQGASGYTF
cdr3_nt: TGTGCCAGCAGTGAAGTAAGCCAGGGGGCAAGTGGCTACACCTTC
d_call: TRBD1
j_call: TRBJ1-2
clone_size: few
v_call: TRBV2

cdr3_aa: CAISESSGSWETQYF
cdr3_nt: TGTGCCATCAGTGAGTCTAGCGGGAGTTGGGAGACCCAGTACTTC
d_call: TRBD2
j_call: TRBJ2-5
clone_size: .
v_call: TRBV6-1

cdr3_aa: CASSAKQMGLAGAFSKNIQYF
cdr3_nt: TGCGCCAGCAGCGCAAAACAAATGGGACTAGCGGGGGCCTTTAGCAAAAACATTCAGTACTTC
d_call: TRBD2
j_call: TRBJ2-4
clone_size: .
v_call: TRBV5-1

cdr3_aa: CASRPGQANTEAFF
cdr3_nt: TGTGCCAGCAGGCCGGGACAGGCGAACACTGAAGCTTTCTTT
d_call: TRBD1
j_call: TRBJ1-1
clone_size: many
v_call: TRBV6-4

cdr3_aa: CASRGGNEQFF
cdr3_nt: TGCGCCAGCAGAGGGGGAAATGAGCAGTTCTTC
d_call: .
j_call: TRBJ2-1
clone_size: .
v_call: TRBV10-2

cdr3_aa: CASSIPTAYYGYTF
cdr3_nt: TGTGCCAGTAGTATTCCGACAGCATACTATGGCTACACCTTC
d_call: .
j_call: TRBJ1-2
clone_size: once
v_call: TRBV19

cdr3_aa: CASSLRGGLGQPQHF
cdr3_nt: TGCGCCAGCAGCTTGAGGGGGGGCTTAGGTCAGCCCCAGCATTTT
d_call: .
j_call: TRBJ1-5
clone_size: once
v_call: TRBV5-1

cdr3_aa: CASSLAQVSSGNTIYF
cdr3_nt: TGTGCCAGCAGCTTAGCTCAGGTTAGCTCTGGAAACACCATATATTTT
d_call: .
j_call: TRBJ1-3
clone_size: .
v_call: TRBV7-2

cdr3_aa: CASSPPGAGQNEKLFF
cdr3_nt: TGTGCCAGCTCACCCCCTGGGGCAGGGCAGAATGAAAAACTGTTTTTT
d_call: .
j_call: TRBJ1-4
clone_size: .
v_call: TRBV18

cdr3_aa: CAWGATSYEQYF
cdr3_nt: TGTGCCTGGGGGGCCACATCCTACGAGCAGTACTTC
d_call: .
j_call: TRBJ2-7
clone_size: .
v_call: TRBV30

cdr3_aa: CASSQLVGGPFQYYEQYF
cdr3_nt: TGTGCCAGCAGCCAACTTGTGGGGGGGCCCTTTCAGTACTACGAGCAGTACTTC
d_call: .
j_call: TRBJ2-7
clone_size: .
v_call: TRBV4-2

cdr3_aa: CASSDSGTGTPYTF
cdr3_nt: TGTGCCAGCAGTGACAGCGGGACAGGGACGCCCTACACCTTC
d_call: TRBD1
j_call: TRBJ1-2
clone_size: .
v_call: TRBV6-4

cdr3_aa: CASSDVSPGRKLFF
cdr3_nt: TGTGCCAGCAGTGACGTTTCCCCAGGGCGCAAACTGTTTTTT
d_call: .
j_call: TRBJ1-4
clone_size: .
v_call: TRBV25-1

cdr3_aa: CASSWGQGNYGYTF
cdr3_nt: TGCGCCAGCAGCTGGGGACAGGGGAACTATGGCTACACCTTC
d_call: TRBD1
j_call: TRBJ1-2
clone_size: few
v_call: TRBV5-1

cdr3_aa: CASSLAGSLREQYF
cdr3_nt: TGTGCCAGCAGCTTGGCCGGGAGTTTGCGCGAGCAGTACTTC
d_call: .
j_call: TRBJ2-7
clone_size: .
v_call: TRBV5-5

cdr3_aa: CASSLVTRDDGYTF
cdr3_nt: TGTGCCAGCAGCTTAGTGACCAGGGATGATGGCTACACCTTC
d_call: .
j_call: TRBJ1-2
clone_size: once
v_call: TRBV7-9

cdr3_aa: CASSPMGGSTDTQYF
cdr3_nt: TGTGCCAGCTCACCTATGGGCGGGAGCACAGATACGCAGTATTTT
d_call: .
j_call: TRBJ2-3
clone_size: .
v_call: TRBV6-1

cdr3_aa: CAWASGGALQTQYF
cdr3_nt: TGTGCCTGGGCTAGCGGGGGGGCCCTCCAGACCCAGTACTTC
d_call: TRBD2
j_call: TRBJ2-5
clone_size: .
v_call: TRBV30

cdr3_aa: CASSNQGGYNEQFF
cdr3_nt: TGTGCCAGCAGTAATCAGGGTGGATACAATGAGCAGTTCTTC
d_call: .
j_call: TRBJ2-1
clone_size: .
v_call: TRBV2

cdr3_aa: CASSLDAQGEQHF
cdr3_nt: TGCGCCAGCAGCTTGGACGCTCAGGGCGAGCAGCACTTC
d_call: .
j_call: TRBJ2-7
clone_size: .
v_call: TRBV5-1

cdr3_aa: CASSYGTESQPQHF
cdr3_nt: TGTGCCAGCAGTTACGGGACAGAAAGTCAGCCCCAGCATTTT
d_call: TRBD1
j_call: TRBJ1-5
clone_size: .
v_call: TRBV6-5

cdr3_aa: CASSLATSGSVETQYF
cdr3_nt: TGTGCCAGCAGCTTGGCCACTAGCGGGAGTGTGGAGACCCAGTACTTC
d_call: TRBD2
j_call: TRBJ2-5
clone_size: .
v_call: TRBV5-4

cdr3_aa: CASSQVLTGANVLTF
cdr3_nt: TGCGCCAGCAGCCAAGTACTAACTGGGGCCAACGTCCTGACTTTC
d_call: .
j_call: TRBJ2-6
clone_size: .
v_call: TRBV4-1

cdr3_aa: CASSVDGPGAYGYTF
cdr3_nt: TGTGCCAGCAGCGTAGATGGGCCAGGGGCCTATGGCTACACCTTC
d_call: .
j_call: TRBJ1-2
clone_size: .
v_call: TRBV9

cdr3_aa: CASSYSSMEAFF
cdr3_nt: TGTGCCAGCAGTTACTCATCAATGGAAGCTTTCTTT
d_call: .
j_call: TRBJ1-1
clone_size: .
v_call: TRBV6-6

cdr3_aa: CSGLTQGTGELFF
cdr3_nt: TGCAGCGGACTCACACAGGGGACCGGGGAGCTGTTTTTT
d_call: TRBD1
j_call: TRBJ2-2
clone_size: .
v_call: TRBV29-1

cdr3_aa: CASSKSQETQYF
cdr3_nt: TGTGCCAGTAGTAAATCACAAGAGACCCAGTACTTC
d_call: .
j_call: TRBJ2-5
clone_size: .
v_call: TRBV19

cdr3_aa: CASSNSHRSSGNTIYF
cdr3_nt: TGTGCCAGCAGCAATAGTCACAGGAGCTCTGGAAACACCATATATTTT
d_call: .
j_call: TRBJ1-3
clone_size: .
v_call: TRBV7-2

cdr3_aa: CAISGQVPATNEKLFF
cdr3_nt: TGTGCCATCAGTGGACAGGTTCCCGCAACTAATGAAAAACTGTTTTTT
d_call: .
j_call: TRBJ1-4
clone_size: .
v_call: TRBV10-3

cdr3_aa: CASRALDRGLVNEQFF
cdr3_nt: TGTGCCAGCAGGGCTCTCGACAGGGGGCTTGTCAATGAGCAGTTCTTC
d_call: TRBD1
j_call: TRBJ2-1
clone_size: .
v_call: TRBV7-8

cdr3_aa: CSVDSGTGLGETQYF
cdr3_nt: TGCAGCGTAGACTCCGGGACAGGGTTGGGAGAGACCCAGTACTTC
d_call: TRBD1
j_call: TRBJ2-5
clone_size: .
v_call: TRBV29-1

cdr3_aa: CATRTRSTSSTQYF
cdr3_nt: TGTGCCACCAGGACCCGCTCGACTAGCTCTACGCAGTATTTT
d_call: TRBD2
j_call: TRBJ2-3
clone_size: .
v_call: TRBV15

cdr3_aa: CASSLTGAVYGYTF
cdr3_nt: TGTGCCAGCAGCTTGACAGGGGCCGTTTATGGCTACACCTTC
d_call: TRBD1
j_call: TRBJ1-2
clone_size: .
v_call: TRBV5-8

cdr3_aa: CASSPTAGGGLEQYF
cdr3_nt: TGCGCCAGCAGCCCCACAGCGGGAGGGGGGCTCGAGCAGTACTTC
d_call: TRBD2
j_call: TRBJ2-7
clone_size: .
v_call: TRBV4-3

cdr3_aa: CASRTGVNYGYTF
cdr3_nt: TGTGCCAGCCGGACAGGGGTTAACTATGGCTACACCTTC
d_call: TRBD1
j_call: TRBJ1-2
clone_size: .
v_call: TRBV19

cdr3_aa: CASSPTGVGEAQYF
cdr3_nt: TGCGCCAGCAGCCCTACAGGGGTTGGAGAGGCCCAGTACTTC
d_call: TRBD1
j_call: TRBJ2-5
clone_size: .
v_call: TRBV5-1

cdr3_aa: CASSEQKQETQYF
cdr3_nt: TGTGCCAGCAGTGAACAGAAACAAGAGACCCAGTACTTC
d_call: .
j_call: TRBJ2-5
clone_size: .
v_call: TRBV27

cdr3_aa: CASSSGQSFYGYTF
cdr3_nt: TGTGCCAGCAGCTCCGGACAGAGTTTCTATGGCTACACCTTC
d_call: .
j_call: TRBJ1-2
clone_size: .
v_call: TRBV7-2

cdr3_aa: CASSLVSQNAEQYF
cdr3_nt: TGTGCCAGCAGCTTAGTCTCGCAGAATGCCGAGCAGTACTTC
d_call: .
j_call: TRBJ2-7
clone_size: .
v_call: TRBV11-2

cdr3_aa: CASGLAGPYEQYF
cdr3_nt: TGTGCCAGCGGACTAGCGGGACCCTACGAGCAGTACTTC
d_call: TRBD2
j_call: TRBJ2-7
clone_size: .
v_call: TRBV27

cdr3_aa: CARTTDQTSGRADTSYEQYF
cdr3_nt: TGCGCCCGCACTACTGACCAGACTAGCGGGAGGGCCGATACCTCCTACGAGCAGTACTTC
d_call: TRBD2
j_call: TRBJ2-7
clone_size: .
v_call: TRBV4-3